The clone carrying this T cell receptor (beta chain) was counted ten times or more. Its antigen is as yet unknown. One entry per CDR3 protein, called by TCRdb with MiXCR from the 5' RACE reads. The data contain approximately 43,000 distinct CDR3 sequences, 7% to 7.5% of them singletons. This sample was included in a study of early T cells in non-severe SARS-CoV-2 infection. Trimming shortened V by 2 bases and J by 2 bases, and 7 bases separated the two germline ends. The CDR3 has 13 amino acids. Per germline, CDR1 SGDLS and CDR2 YYNGEE. Findings of the study overall: VDJdb matches were skewed toward anti-spike CD8 T cell responses.

The J gene is TRBJ2-5, the V gene TRBV9; D may be TRBD1 (6 bases). Source material: whole blood. The sequence was obtained from an adult who was a healthcare worker with PCR-confirmed SARS-CoV-2 infection or an uninfected control (not recorded which). The CDR3 DNA reads as TGTGCCAGCAGCGTCGGACAGCAAGAGACCCAGTACTTC. As protein: CASSVGQQETQYF.